The 13 T cell receptor beta chains listed next were all sequenced from one sample in a study of T cells after yellow fever vaccination (dated by TCRdb to between 2018 and 2021). The treatment or condition label here, explained by the study, means: live attenuated yellow fever vaccine strain. Library generation was performed with 5' RACE. The data were produced on an Illumina NovaSeq 6000. The raw public data were reprocessed by TCRdb itself: fastp quality trimming at Q25, MiXCR clonotype calling, in-frame beta chains only. Each entry is one CDR3 protein sequence, shown with its most common DNA and genes. The sample contains some 260,000 distinct CDR3 sequences, approximately 5.2% of them found a single time. Roughly 3.5% of the sample is in the top ten clones. This specimen consisted of CD4+ T cells sorted from PBMCs, obtained on the day of the yellow fever booster vaccination. The source is a man aged 18 to 35 who received the YFV17D yellow fever vaccine.

This clonotype was seen repeatedly, ten times or more. The chain recombines TRBV5-1 with TRBJ1-2; the D gene is possibly TRBD1 (6 bases). This CDR3 has 15 amino acids. Trimming removed 0 bases from V and 0 bases from J, with 9 bases in between. CDR1 SGHRS and CDR2 YFSETQ come from the germline V gene. CDR3 residues: CASSLEPGANYGYTF. CDR3 nucleotides: TGCGCCAGCAGCTTGGAGCCAGGGGCTAACTATGGCTACACCTTC.

This chain links TRBV6-2 or TRBV6-3 with TRBJ2-5, with 11 bases that match TRBD2. The ends lost 4 bases at V and 7 bases at J; junction bases unmatched: 5. The V gene's germline CDR1 is MNHEY and CDR2 SVGEGT. The CDR3 has 14 residues. The CDR3, as DNA: TGTGCCAGCAGTTCTAGCGGGGGGCACGGGACCCAGTACTTC. It yields the protein CASSSSGGHGTQYF.

V gene TRBV5-1 combines with J gene TRBJ2-5; no firm D call. Per the germline V gene, CDR1 is SGHRS and CDR2 is YFSETQ. The CDR3 has 16 residues. Trimming stripped 2 bases from V and 2 bases from J, with 16 bases between. In nucleotides, the CDR3 is TGCGCCAGCAGCTTAAGTCCCGAACAGCTACAAGAGACCCAGTACTTC. Protein sequence: CASSLSPEQLQETQYF. Using reference TRBV5-1 and TRBJ2-5 for the parts outside the CDR3, the full variable domain is KAGVTQTPRYLIKTRGQQVTLSCSPISGHRSVSWYQQTPGQGLQFLFEYFSETQRNKGNFPGRFSGRQFSNSRSEMNVSTLELGDSALYLCASSLSPEQLQETQYFGPGTRLLVL.

This clonotype came up many times. The genes are TRBV6-5 and TRBJ2-7, with 8 bases that match TRBD1. The CDR3 has 16 residues. Germline V lookup: CDR1 MNHEY, CDR2 SVGAGI. J lost 1 base, V lost 0 bases, and 5 bases had no gene match. In DNA, the CDR3 is TGTGCCAGCAGTTACTCTGGACAGGGACGTTCCTACGAGCAGTACTTC. Protein sequence: CASSYSGQGRSYEQYF.

This clonotype has ten or more counts. This chain connects TRBV20-1 to TRBJ2-2; 9 bases line up with TRBD1. V was pared by 4 bases and J by 3 bases, with 3 bases of the junction left unmatched. The CDR3 is 14 residues long. From germline, CDR1 is DFQATT and CDR2 SNEGSKA (reference sequence). The CDR3 DNA reads as TGCAGTGCTACCAGACAGGGGGACACCGGGGAGCTGTTTTTT. As protein: CSATRQGDTGELFF.

This clonotype was seen at least ten times. V and J are TRBV3-1 and TRBJ2-7; 8 nucleotides line up with TRBD1. Trimming at V came to 0 bases and at J to 2 bases, leaving 3 bases not matched to a gene. This CDR3 spans 15 amino acids. The V gene's germline CDR1 is LGHDT and CDR2 YNNKEL (reference sequence). Here the CDR3 DNA reads TGTGCCAGCAGCCAAGATGGGACAGGAACCTACGAGCAGTACTTC. Its protein product is CASSQDGTGTYEQYF.

V is TRBV20-1 and J is TRBJ2-7; D is perhaps TRBD2 (6 bases). The CDR3 has 16 amino acids. CDR1 and CDR2 (germline): DFQATT, SNEGSKA (reference sequence). The CDR3 loop is CSAPALTGTYLGEQHV. The CDR3 nucleotides read TGCAGTGCCCCCGCCCTAACCGGGACTTACTTAGGCGAGCAGCACGTC.

This clonotype occurred many times. The chain has TRBV12-3 or TRBV12-4 and TRBJ2-3; D may correspond to TRBD1 or TRBD2 (5 bases each). The V end was cut by 7 bases, the J end by 8 bases, with 19 bases between. The CDR3 is 14 residues long. CDR3 residues: CASILSGTAGTQYF. CDR3 DNA sequence: TGTGCCAGCATCTTATCAGGGACGGCTGGTACGCAGTATTTT.

This clonotype was found many times. This chain connects TRBV7-8 to TRBJ1-3; D gene ambiguous. Germline V gene data show CDR1 as SGHVS and CDR2 as FQNEAQ. Trimming took off 1 base at V and 0 bases at J, with 10 bases between the two ends. The CDR3 has 16 amino acids. The CDR3 loop reads CASSLGIPSSGNTIYF. The CDR3 nucleotides read TGTGCCAGCAGCTTAGGTATTCCCAGCTCTGGAAACACCATATATTTT. The full variable domain, in which reference TRBV7-8 and TRBJ1-3 provide the parts outside the CDR3, is GAGVSQSPRYKVAKRGQDVALRCDPISGHVSLFWYQQALGQGPEFLTYFQNEAQLDKSGLPSDRFFAERPEGSVSTLKIQRTQQEDSAVYLCASSLGIPSSGNTIYFGEGSWLTVV.

This clonotype was counted at least ten times. V and J are TRBV7-9 and TRBJ2-7, with 9 bases identical to TRBD2. With V trimmed by 5 bases and J by 3 bases, 14 bases remained unmatched. The germline gives CDR1 SEHNR, CDR2 FQNEAQ (reference sequence). The CDR3 loop spans 17 amino acids. CDR3 amino acids: CASSPPAGTSFDYEQYF. For the CDR3, the DNA is TGTGCCAGCAGCCCCCCTGCTGGGACTAGCTTCGACTACGAGCAGTACTTC.

In its sample, this clonotype was seen a few times. This rearrangement joins TRBV4-1 to TRBJ1-1; D uncertain. The CDR3 is 13 residues long. Germline V lookup: CDR1 MGHRA, CDR2 YSYEKL. V lost 1 base to trimming and J lost 8 bases, with 11 bases between them. CDR3 amino acids: CASSQVDWSEAFF. The CDR3 DNA follows: TGCGCCAGCAGCCAAGTGGACTGGTCAGAAGCTTTCTTT.

This clonotype was observed many times. V is TRBV20-1 and J is TRBJ2-3; D unclear. Germline CDR1 reads DFQATT; CDR2 reads SNEGSKA (reference sequence). V was shortened by 3 bases and J by 0 bases, with 13 bases between the two germline ends. The CDR3 length is 15 residues. The chain's CDR3 is CSASFPRISTDTQYF. CDR3 sequence (DNA): TGCAGTGCTAGTTTCCCCAGGATTAGCACAGATACGCAGTATTTT.

The table lists this clonotype with many counts. This chain joins TRBV6-5 and TRBJ1-3; no clear D gene. This CDR3 is 14 amino acids long. V was pared by 4 bases and J by 2 bases, with 9 bases between. The V gene's germline CDR1 is MNHEY and CDR2 SVGAGI. The CDR3 here is CASSWVAAGNTIYF. DNA for the CDR3: TGTGCCAGCAGTTGGGTAGCGGCTGGAAACACCATATATTTT.